A single sample gave rise to the 25 T cell receptor beta chains below, sequenced in a study of CD8+ T cells in alopecia areata. cDNA serving as the sequencing template came from extracted, reverse transcribed RNA. Generated by immunoSEQ multiplex PCR, the TCRdb table keeps only in-frame clones and is missing some. The data show 25,000 to 40,000 clones, around 80% seen once. The sequencing input was NKG2D-low CD8+ T cells sorted from blood. Every receptor here comes from a human donor with alopecia areata.

The J gene is TRBJ2-6, the V gene TRBV6-1; 9 bases are a match to TRBD1. There are 18 residues in the CDR3. The V gene's germline CDR1 is MNHNS and CDR2 SASEGT. The junction had 9 bases not matched to a gene; V was cut back by 4 bases and J by 2 bases. CDR3 nucleotides: TGTGCCAGCAGTGTGACACAGGGGGCGTCGACTGGGGCCAACGTCCTGACTTTC. Its translation is CASSVTQGASTGANVLTF.

The chain has TRBV7-9 and TRBJ2-7; 8 positions agree with TRBD1. This CDR3 has 13 amino acids. After removal of 10 bases from V and 0 bases from J, the junction contained 5 bases not matched to a gene. Per germline, CDR1 SEHNR and CDR2 FQNEAQ (reference sequence). The CDR3 spells CATDRGVSYEQYF. The CDR3 DNA follows: TGTGCCACCGACAGGGGTGTCTCCTACGAGCAGTACTTC.

The chain has TRBV5-1 and TRBJ2-5; 7 nucleotides match TRBD2. With 4 bases clipped from V and 2 bases from J, the junction kept 5 bases outside the gene matches. Germline loops: CDR1 SGHRS, CDR2 YFSETQ. The CDR3 is 14 amino acids. CDR3 loop: CASSPGLLQETQYF. In nucleotides, the CDR3 is TGCGCCAGCAGCCCGGGACTACTACAAGAGACCCAGTACTTC.

This chain connects TRBV30 to TRBJ1-1; D is unresolved. Trimming stripped 0 bases from V and 0 bases from J, with 11 bases between. This CDR3 spans 15 amino acids. Per germline, CDR1 GTSNPN and CDR2 SVGIG (reference sequence). This chain's CDR3 is CAWSVPYGMNTEAFF. CDR3 sequence (DNA): TGTGCCTGGAGTGTACCGTATGGGATGAACACTGAAGCTTTCTTT.

About this clone itself: The same CDR3 arises from other DNA sequences in this sample as well. This chain uses TRBV29-1 with TRBJ2-7; TRBD1 matches at 10 bases. CDR1 SQVTM and CDR2 ANQGSEA come from the germline V gene. The CDR3 runs 12 residues. V shed 4 bases and J 3 bases; nucleotides not matched to a gene: 0. DNA of the CDR3: TGCAGCGTTGGGACAGGGGGCTACGAGCAGTACTTC. This codes for CSVGTGGYEQYF.

The chain carries TRBV29-1 and TRBJ2-3, with 8 bases identical to TRBD2. Germline assignment: CDR1 SQVTM and CDR2 ANQGSEA. The length of the CDR3 is 16 residues. V dropped 4 bases and J dropped 5; count of bases not matched to a gene: 14. CDR3 loop: CSVAGRAEIFIDTQYF. The CDR3 DNA reads TGCAGCGTTGCCGGGAGGGCCGAGATTTTTATAGATACGCAGTATTTT.

This rearrangement joins TRBV5-1 to TRBJ2-2, with TRBD2 identical over 11 bases. From germline, CDR1 is SGHRS and CDR2 YFSETQ. This CDR3 is built from 18 residues. Trimming removed 4 bases from V and 4 bases from J; junction bases left unmatched: 12. The CDR3 region is CASSPPTSGSTPTGELFF. DNA for the CDR3: TGCGCCAGCAGCCCTCCCACTAGCGGGAGTACGCCCACCGGGGAGCTGTTTTTT.

The CDR3 here is CSGGGAGGRDKNIQYF. The CDR3 nucleotides are TGCAGCGGAGGAGGGGCCGGGGGGCGCGACAAAAACATTCAGTACTTC. V gene TRBV29-1 combines with J gene TRBJ2-4, with a possible D match to TRBD2 (7 bases). V lost 7 bases and J lost 3, with 22 bases in between. In germline, CDR1 is SQVTM, CDR2 ANQGSEA. This CDR3 spans 16 amino acids.

The rearrangement links TRBV11-2 to TRBJ2-1; no firm D call. With 5 bases removed from V and 3 bases from J, the gap between germline ends came to 5 bases. This CDR3 contains 12 residues. Germline CDR1 SGHAT, CDR2 FQNNGV. The CDR3 DNA follows: TGTGCCAGCAGCCCCTTCTACAATGAGCAGTTCTTC. Amino acid sequence: CASSPFYNEQFF.

This rearrangement joins TRBV5-4 to TRBJ2-3, with D perhaps given as TRBD1 or TRBD2 (5 bases each). Trimming left V 4 bases short and J 2 bases short, with 14 bases between. The CDR3 consists of 15 residues. CDR1 is SGHNT, CDR2 YYREEE, per germline (reference sequence). CDR3 loop: CASSVWDLFTDTQYF. The CDR3 DNA reads TGTGCCAGCAGCGTGTGGGACCTTTTCACAGATACGCAGTATTTT. The full variable domain, completed using reference TRBV5-4 and TRBJ2-3, is ETGVTQSPTHLIKTRGQQVTLRCSSQSGHNTVSWYQQALGQGPQFIFQYYREEENGRGNFPPRFSGLQFPNYSSELNVNALELDDSALYLCASSVWDLFTDTQYFGPGTRLTVL.

V is TRBV21-1 and J is TRBJ2-4; TRBD2, the table's D call, lacks a check against the DNA. TRBV21-1 is annotated as a pseudogene. The CDR3 runs 17 residues. The CDR3 is CASSKRTEGLAKNIQYF. CDR3 coding DNA: TGTGCCAGCAGCAAAAGGACGGAGGGACTAGCCAAAAACATTCAGTACTTC.

The chain is built from TRBV7-9 and TRBJ2-7; the D is unclear. This CDR3 has 12 residues. Trimming removed 5 bases from V and 6 bases from J, with 11 bases in between. Per germline, CDR1 SEHNR and CDR2 FQNEAQ (reference sequence). The CDR3 region has the DNA TGTGCCAGCAGCCCCTGGACCGGCGAGCAGTACTTC. It specifies CASSPWTGEQYF.

This clone was seen a single time. Just one base apart from a much larger clone, this may be a read error. The chain combines TRBV6-5 with TRBJ2-6; D is unclear. Germline V gene lookup returns CDR1 MNHEY and CDR2 SVGAGI. The CDR3 contains 14 residues. V lost 2 bases and J lost 0, with 2 bases in between. Here the CDR3 reads CASSYSSGANVLTF. CDR3 in DNA: TGTGCCAGCAGTTACAGCTCTGGGGCCAACGTCCTGACTTTC.

A few counts support this clone. CDR3 protein: CASSSLLGAVNNEQFF. In DNA, the CDR3 is TGTGCCAGCAGCTCTCTCTTGGGGGCAGTTAACAATGAGCAGTTCTTC. The rearrangement joins TRBV7-9 to TRBJ2-1; D possibly corresponds to TRBD1 (6 bases). This CDR3 has 16 amino acids. From germline, CDR1 is SEHNR and CDR2 FQNEAQ (reference sequence). V was trimmed by 4 bases and J by 5 bases, leaving 18 bases between them.

CDR3 sequence reads: CATLLPNTEAFF. The DNA of the CDR3 is TGTGCCACCCTTCTGCCGAACACTGAAGCTTTCTTT. The chain is built from TRBV7-9 and TRBJ1-1; no clear D gene. Trimming left V 10 bases short and J 1 base short, with 10 bases between. This CDR3 contains 12 residues. CDR1 is SEHNR, CDR2 FQNEAQ, per germline (reference sequence). The whole variable domain, filled in from reference TRBV7-9 and TRBJ1-1, reads DTGVSQNPRHKITKRGQNVTFRCDPISEHNRLYWYRQTLGQGPEFLTYFQNEAQLEKSRLLSDRFSAERPKGSFSTLEIQRTEQGDSAMYLCATLLPNTEAFFGQGTRLTVV.

The chain links TRBV28 to TRBJ2-5; D is possibly TRBD1 (6 bases). The V and J ends lost 8 bases and 2 bases respectively, with 15 bases between them. Germline CDR1 is MDHEN and CDR2 is SYDVKM. The CDR3 has 14 residues. Here the CDR3 reads CASGRRTAQETQYF. CDR3 sequence (DNA): TGTGCCAGCGGCAGAAGGACAGCACAAGAGACCCAGTACTTC.

In its sample, this clone was seen once. This sequence joins TRBV7-9 and TRBJ2-5; D is ambiguous. The ends were cut back, 4 bases at V and 5 bases at J, with 14 bases in the middle. Germline V gene data show CDR1 as SEHNR and CDR2 as FQNEAQ (reference sequence). CDR3 length equals 14 residues. The CDR3: CASSSGRIRETQYF. CDR3 DNA sequence: TGTGCCAGCAGCTCCGGACGGATTCGGGAGACCCAGTACTTC.

Turning to this clone: Possible read error: a much larger clone is one base away. The chain couples TRBV6-6 to TRBJ2-6, with D unresolved. Looked up from germline, CDR1 is MNHNY and CDR2 is SVGAGI (reference sequence). Trimming removed 2 bases from V and 0 bases from J, with 2 bases in between. The CDR3 contains 14 residues. CDR3 region: CASSYSSGANVLTF. The CDR3 DNA follows: TGTGCCAGCAGTTACAGCTCTGGGGCCAACGTCCTGACTTTC.

The chain links TRBV27 to TRBJ2-7; D is perhaps TRBD1 or TRBD2 (5 bases each). The CDR3 is 16 residues long. V lost 6 bases and J 4 bases, leaving 22 bases between the germline ends. Germline V gene sequence: CDR1 MNHEY, CDR2 SMNVEV (reference sequence). The CDR3 nucleotides read TGTGCCAGCAGACGGAACCGGGACCCAGTCGAATACGAGCAGTACTTC. It codes for CASRRNRDPVEYEQYF.

The chain links TRBV4-1 to TRBJ2-7; TRBD1 aligns across 8 bases. Looked up from germline, CDR1 is MGHRA and CDR2 is YSYEKL. This CDR3 region has 15 residues. The J segment lost 3 bases and the V segment lost 1 base, leaving 5 bases of the junction unmatched. CDR3 loop: CASSQGTGSVYEQYF. CDR3 DNA sequence: TGCGCCAGCAGCCAAGGGACAGGGTCGGTCTACGAGCAGTACTTC.

This chain connects TRBV4-3 to TRBJ2-6; D is tentatively TRBD1 or TRBD2 (5 bases each). Germline V gives CDR1 LGHNA, CDR2 YSLEER. The CDR3 has 16 residues. V lost 0 bases, J lost 2 bases, and 8 bases lay in between. In nucleotides, the CDR3 is TGCGCCAGCAGCCAAGAAGTGGGGGCTGGGGCCAACGTCCTGACTTTC. Translated, it gives CASSQEVGAGANVLTF.

This clone was observed once. This chain links TRBV19 with TRBJ1-2; no clear D. There are 13 residues in the CDR3. Trimming stripped 7 bases from V and 0 bases from J, with 9 bases between. Germline loops: CDR1 LNHDA, CDR2 SQIVND (reference sequence). CDR3 sequence (DNA): TGTGCCAGTACCATCGGGGCTAACTATGGCTACACCTTC. Amino acid sequence: CASTIGANYGYTF.

The chain uses TRBV6-1 and TRBJ2-1; 7 bases are shared with TRBD2. Germline V lookup: CDR1 MNHNS, CDR2 SASEGT. There are 15 residues in the CDR3. V trimming: 5 bases; J trimming: 0 bases; junction bases outside the gene matches: 4. The CDR3 protein is CASSFGGGSYNEQFF. CDR3 coding DNA: TGTGCCAGCAGTTTCGGCGGGGGCTCCTACAATGAGCAGTTCTTC.

This chain links TRBV2 with TRBJ2-7; 11 positions match TRBD2. J gave up 3 bases and V 5 bases, and 0 bases lay outside the gene matches. The CDR3 spans 13 residues. Germline loops: CDR1 SNHLY, CDR2 FYNNEI. The CDR3: CASSLAGGYEQYF. The CDR3 nucleotides are TGTGCCAGCAGTCTAGCGGGGGGCTACGAGCAGTACTTC.

A single count supports this clone. The chain has TRBV28 and TRBJ2-1; D is undetermined. Trimming took 9 bases from V and 4 from J, leaving 22 bases between them. Per the germline V gene, CDR1 is MDHEN and CDR2 is SYDVKM. This CDR3 region has 16 residues. The CDR3 coding sequence is TGTGCCAGGATACACTTCCTCGAAGAAAGTTACAATGAGCAGTTCTTC. Its protein product is CARIHFLEESYNEQFF.